This T cell receptor (beta chain) is drawn from a study of cytomegalovirus exposure and HLA in healthy donors. Study conclusions and caveats: Earlier analysis yielded a pattern in which most TCR beta V segments were productive about 87% or about 30% of the time.

Trimming cost V 6 bases and J 7 bases, with 21 bases left between them. The germline V gene has CDR1 LGHNT and CDR2 FRNRAP. The CDR3 has 16 amino acids. Worth noting for this clone: As yet, its antigen is unknown.

In the PCR, 60 Vbeta and 13 Jbeta primers were used. The assay was immunoSEQ multiplex PCR, and TCRdb's table has in-frame clones only and misses some. The table lists around 98,000 clones, about four fifths of them singletons. The sample was PBMCs. This sequence joins TRBV12-5 and TRBJ2-2, with D perhaps matching TRBD2 (6 bases). The sequence derives from a human donor in good health. The CDR3 nucleotides read TGTGCTAGTGGCAGACCGGGACTTCGGGGGAACGGGGAGCTGTTTTTT. Amino acids: CASGRPGLRGNGELFF.